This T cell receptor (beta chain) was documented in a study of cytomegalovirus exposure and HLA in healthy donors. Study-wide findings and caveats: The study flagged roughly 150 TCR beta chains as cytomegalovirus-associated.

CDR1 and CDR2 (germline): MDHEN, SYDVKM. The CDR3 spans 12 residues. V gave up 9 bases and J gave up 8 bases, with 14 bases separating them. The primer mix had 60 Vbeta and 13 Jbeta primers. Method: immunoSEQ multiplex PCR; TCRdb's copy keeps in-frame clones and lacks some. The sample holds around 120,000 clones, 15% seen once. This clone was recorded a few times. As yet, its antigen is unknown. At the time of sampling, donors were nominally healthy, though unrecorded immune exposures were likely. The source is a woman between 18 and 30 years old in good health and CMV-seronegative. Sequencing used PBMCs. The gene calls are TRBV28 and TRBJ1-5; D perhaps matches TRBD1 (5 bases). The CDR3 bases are TGTGCCAGTCGACAGTCTGCTAAGCCCCAGCATTTT. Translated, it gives CASRQSAKPQHF.